The rows below give T cell receptor beta chains drawn from one sample of a study of somatic mutations in cytotoxic T cells in rheumatoid arthritis. Some clones are missing from TCRdb's copy, which holds only in-frame ones; the method was immunoSEQ multiplex PCR. The sample contains some 20,000 clones, under 85% of which appear only once. Specimen: CD8+ T cells sorted from blood. These TCRs come from an adult with rheumatoid arthritis. The CDR3 runs from the conserved cysteine through the conserved F or W. The order of the fields is V gene, CDR3 protein.

TRBV6-5 CASTQDRRTDTQYF
TRBV4-1 CASSPARVHGYTF
TRBV11-3 CASSSNREANTEAFF
TRBV19 CASSVFSLGSEAFF
TRBV19 CATRKAGNIQYF
TRBV7-9 CASSHGTNYGYTF
TRBV7-3 CASSFQGAGTGELFF
TRBV10-3 CAIRPGGPGDTQYF
TRBV18 CASSPDFTTGGYQPQHF
TRBV5-6 CASSWMTSGSYEQYF
TRBV9 CASSPSIKNTEAFF
TRBV2 CASSEAGLAGTYEQYF
TRBV2 CASSAIPGSGYTF
TRBV7-8 CASSLSGTGTDTQYF
TRBV19 CASSAGQTNQPQHF
TRBV5-6 CASSLGADMNTEAFF
TRBV19 CASSIGPGPYEQYF
TRBV10-3 CATGGNRNTGELFF
TRBV19 CASSDQLPQHF
TRBV5-5 CASSWELRQRAFF
TRBV19 CASSIGPSYEQYF
TRBV21-1 CASSKVRAYNEQFF
TRBV7-9 CASGSGGSNQPQHF
TRBV19 CASRPLTSNTEAFF
TRBV9 CASSDGQGGNTEAFF
TRBV11-2 CASSSKGALAGEQYF
TRBV19 CASSIPQAPQHF
TRBV13 CASSGTGLPRYNEQFF
TRBV18 CASTLSTGSTPNLNTEAFF
TRBV6-4 CASSDKDSGANVLTF
TRBV13 CASSLGDRNQPQHF
TRBV5-6 CASSLNYMNTEAFF
TRBV2 CASTLPGLNTEAFF
TRBV5-6 CASSFPTGEDYGYTF
TRBV6-5 CASSYSMWGGQYF
TRBV7-8 CASSLKGTSYNEQFF
TRBV19 CASTAGGGSLWREQYF